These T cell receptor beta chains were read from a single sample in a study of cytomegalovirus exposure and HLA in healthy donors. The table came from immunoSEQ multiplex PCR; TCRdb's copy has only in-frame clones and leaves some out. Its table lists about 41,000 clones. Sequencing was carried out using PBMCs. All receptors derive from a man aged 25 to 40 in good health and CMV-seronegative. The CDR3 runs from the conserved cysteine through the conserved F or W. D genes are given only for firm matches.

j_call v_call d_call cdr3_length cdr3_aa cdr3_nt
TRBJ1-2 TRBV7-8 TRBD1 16 CASSPLLGQGSYGYTF TGTGCCAGCAGCCCCCTTCTCGGACAGGGGAGCTATGGCTACACCTTC
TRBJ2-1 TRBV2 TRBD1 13 CASGTGAYNEQFF TGTGCCAGCGGGACAGGGGCCTACAATGAGCAGTTCTTC
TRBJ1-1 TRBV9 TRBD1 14 CASSAGQANTEAFF TGTGCCAGCAGCGCCGGACAGGCGAACACTGAAGCTTTCTTT
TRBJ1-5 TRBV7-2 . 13 CASSRRVRQPQHF TGTGCCAGCAGTCGCAGGGTTCGCCAGCCCCAGCATTTT
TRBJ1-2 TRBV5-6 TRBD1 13 CASSSGQLRGYTF TGTGCCAGCAGCTCGGGACAGCTTCGTGGCTACACCTTC
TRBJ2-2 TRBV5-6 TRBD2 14 CASSLVGGAGELFF TGTGCCAGCAGCTTGGTCGGGGGGGCCGGGGAGCTGTTTTTT
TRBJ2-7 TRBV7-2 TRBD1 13 CASSRTGLREQYF TGTGCCAGCAGCCGGACAGGGCTCCGCGAGCAGTACTTC
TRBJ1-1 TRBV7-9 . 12 CASSEGAREDFF TGTGCCAGCAGCGAAGGAGCCCGTGAAGATTTCTTT
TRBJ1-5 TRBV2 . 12 CASSREDQPQHF TGTGCCAGCAGCAGGGAGGATCAGCCCCAGCATTTT
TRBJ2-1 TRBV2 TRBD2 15 CASSAGGSRIYEQFF TGTGCCAGCAGTGCTGGCGGGAGTAGAATCTATGAGCAGTTCTTC
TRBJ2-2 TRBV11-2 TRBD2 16 CASSIAAGGNTGELFF TGTGCCAGCAGCATTGCAGCGGGGGGGAACACCGGGGAGCTGTTTTTT
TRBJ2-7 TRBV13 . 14 CASSSDPGKNEQYF TGTGCCAGCAGCTCGGACCCGGGGAAGAACGAGCAGTACTTC
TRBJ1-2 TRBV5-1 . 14 CASSLYPGNYGYTF TGCGCCAGCAGCTTGTATCCGGGTAACTATGGCTACACCTTC
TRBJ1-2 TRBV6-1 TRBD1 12 CASRPGQGPAAF TGTGCCAGCAGACCCGGACAGGGGCCCGCAGCCTTC
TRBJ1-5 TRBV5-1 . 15 CASRVGTGTNQPQHF TGCGCCAGCAGGGTCGGTACAGGGACGAATCAGCCCCAGCATTTT
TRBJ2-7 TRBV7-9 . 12 CASSYTPYEQYF TGTGCCAGCAGCTATACACCGTACGAGCAGTACTTC